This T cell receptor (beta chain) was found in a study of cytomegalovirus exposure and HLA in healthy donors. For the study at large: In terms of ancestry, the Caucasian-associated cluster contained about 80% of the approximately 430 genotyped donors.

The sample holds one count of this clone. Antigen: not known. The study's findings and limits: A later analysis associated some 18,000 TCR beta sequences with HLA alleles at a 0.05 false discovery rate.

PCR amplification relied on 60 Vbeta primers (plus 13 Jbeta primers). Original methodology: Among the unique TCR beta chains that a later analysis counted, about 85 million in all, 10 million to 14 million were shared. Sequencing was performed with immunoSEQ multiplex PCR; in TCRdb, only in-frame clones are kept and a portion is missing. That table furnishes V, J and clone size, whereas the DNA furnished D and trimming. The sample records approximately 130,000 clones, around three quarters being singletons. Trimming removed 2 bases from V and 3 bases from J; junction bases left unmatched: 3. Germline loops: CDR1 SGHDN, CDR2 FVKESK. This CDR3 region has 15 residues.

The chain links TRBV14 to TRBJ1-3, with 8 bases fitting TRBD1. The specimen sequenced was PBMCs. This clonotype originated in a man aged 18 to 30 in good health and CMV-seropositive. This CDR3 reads CASSQLQGDGNTIYF. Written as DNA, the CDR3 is TGTGCCAGCAGCCAATTACAGGGGGATGGAAACACCATATATTTT. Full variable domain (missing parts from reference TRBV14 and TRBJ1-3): EAGVTQFPSHSVIEKGQTVTLRCDPISGHDNLYWYRRVMGKEIKFLLHFVKESKQDESGMPNNRFLAERTGGTYSTLKVQPAELEDSGVYFCASSQLQGDGNTIYFGEGSWLTVV.